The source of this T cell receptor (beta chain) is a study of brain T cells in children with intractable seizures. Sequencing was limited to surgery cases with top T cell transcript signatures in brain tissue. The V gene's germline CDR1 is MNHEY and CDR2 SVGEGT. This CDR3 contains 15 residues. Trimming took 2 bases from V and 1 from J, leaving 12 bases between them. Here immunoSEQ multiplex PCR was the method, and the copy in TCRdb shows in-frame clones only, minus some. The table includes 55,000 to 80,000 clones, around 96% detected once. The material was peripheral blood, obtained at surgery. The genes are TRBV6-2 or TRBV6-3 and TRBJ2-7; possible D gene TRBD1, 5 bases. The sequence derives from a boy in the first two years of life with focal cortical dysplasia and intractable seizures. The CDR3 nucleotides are TGTGCCAGCAGTTACCGGAACAGGCCGTCCTACGAGCAGTACTTC. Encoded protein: CASSYRNRPSYEQYF.